This entry features one T cell receptor beta chain sequence. Its antigen remains unknown. This specimen belongs to a study of T-cell memory formation after mild COVID-19. Whole-study context: TCR clusters largely stayed donor specific. General observations from the study: Later expanders leaned CD4+, whereas clones that contracted between day 15 and 85 were balanced CD4/CD8. Pre-infection memory already had some responding clones, implying cross-reactive memory joined.

Trimming left V 6 bases short and J 1 base short, with 15 bases between. CDR1 and CDR2 (germline): SEHNR, FQNEAQ (reference sequence). CDR3 length: 15 amino acids. UMIs and sample barcodes were carried by the TCR alpha and TCR beta cDNA libraries that 5'RACE produced using constant-segment primers. TCRdb re-derived calls from the 5' RACE reads in MiXCR, one entry per CDR3 protein. The data contain 300,000 to 400,000 distinct CDR3 sequences, 10% to 15% of them seen just once; the ten biggest clones take up about a fifth. The V gene is TRBV7-9, the J gene TRBJ1-1; a possible D gene is TRBD1 (5 bases). The sample comprised PBMCs or a T cell subset sorted from them (not recorded which). The source is a man younger than 30 who had mild COVID-19 (a few samples of this study predate the infection). Cell type and time point are not known. CDR3 sequence: CASRDPGRTNTEAFF. DNA for the CDR3: TGTGCCAGCAGGGACCCGGGACGGACGAACACTGAAGCTTTCTTT.